One and the same sample provided the 21 T cell receptor beta chains below, sequenced in a study of shared clonotypes between healthy human individuals. This table comes from immunoSEQ multiplex PCR, and its TCRdb copy is limited to in-frame clones, with some not included. The sample contains 1.4 million or so clones, 98% of which appear only once. Sequencing was carried out using naive CD4+ T cells sorted from blood. Subset meaning: CD45RA+ positively selected. These receptors originate from a man aged 30 to 45 in good health.

Of note for this clone: One end of the junction is discordant with germline, which a read error may explain. This chain connects TRBV19 to TRBJ1-2; no clear D gene. The CDR3 has 13 residues. Germline V gene data show CDR1 as LNHDA and CDR2 as SQIVND (reference sequence). CDR3 bases: TGTGCCAGTAGTATAGATCCGGACCGTAACTCACTTTTC. Amino acids: CASSIDPDRNSLF.

The chain carries TRBV6-1 and TRBJ1-2; D is undetermined. The CDR3 covers 14 residues. Trimming stripped 2 bases from V and 4 bases from J, with 11 bases between. Looked up from germline, CDR1 is MNHNS and CDR2 is SASEGT. The CDR3: CASSETRSPYGYTF. The CDR3 DNA sequence: TGTGCCAGCAGTGAAACCAGATCCCCCTATGGCTACACCTTC.

This clone has just one count. The chain is built from TRBV18 and TRBJ2-5, with D perhaps given as TRBD1 or TRBD2 (5 bases each). The V and J ends lost 5 bases and 1 base respectively, with 17 bases between them. The CDR3 runs 16 residues. The germline V gene encodes CDR1 KGHSH and CDR2 LQKENI. The CDR3 is CASSIDDGAGQETQYF. CDR3 DNA: TGTGCCAGCTCAATCGACGACGGGGCGGGCCAAGAGACCCAGTACTTC.

The genes are TRBV23-1 and TRBJ1-2, with D maybe TRBD1 (6 bases). TRBV23-1 falls under the ORF class, with uncertain function. The CDR3 has 11 amino acids. V lost 7 bases and J 4 bases, leaving 7 bases between the germline ends. The CDR3 DNA reads TGCGCCAGCAAGGACAGCTATGGCTACACCTTC. Residues: CASKDSYGYTF.

The chain links TRBV28 to TRBJ2-7; unclear D gene. There are 13 residues in the CDR3. Germline CDR1 and CDR2: MDHEN and SYDVKM. Trimming stripped 8 bases from V and 2 bases from J, with 13 bases between. As DNA, the CDR3 is TGTGCCAGCGCAGCCGGATTGACCTACGAGCAGTACTTC. This sequence encodes CASAAGLTYEQYF.

With regard to this clone: A junction boundary mismatches the germline segment, possibly from a read error. The chain is built from TRBV2 and TRBJ1-1, with TRBD1 as a possible D gene (5 bases). This CDR3 contains 12 residues. From germline, CDR1 is SNHLY and CDR2 FYNNEI. The CDR3 DNA is TGTGCCAACCCCCAACCCCGGGACGTCCCAATCTTT. Amino acid sequence: CANPQPRDVPIF.

This clone was counted a single time. The gene calls are TRBV5-1 and TRBJ1-1, with TRBD1 identical over 9 bases. CDR1 is SGHRS, CDR2 YFSETQ, per germline. J gave up 1 base and V 4 bases, and 5 bases lay outside the gene matches. CDR3 length: 15 amino acids. The CDR3 nucleotides are TGCGCCAGCAGCCGCGCGGGACAGGGGAACACTGAAGCTTTCTTT. Amino acids: CASSRAGQGNTEAFF.

V and J are TRBV29-1 and TRBJ1-5, with a possible D match to TRBD1 (5 bases). V shed 5 bases and J shed 3 bases, with 14 bases lying between them. The CDR3 has 14 residues. CDR1 and CDR2 (germline): SQVTM, ANQGSEA. The CDR3 sequence is CSVYGAPNNQPQHF. The CDR3, as DNA: TGCAGCGTTTATGGGGCCCCGAACAATCAGCCCCAGCATTTT.

This sequence joins TRBV10-2 and TRBJ2-2; D unclear. Looked up from germline, CDR1 is WSHSY and CDR2 is SAAADI. V was trimmed by 5 bases and J by 6 bases, leaving 10 bases between them. The CDR3 is 13 amino acids. The CDR3 region has the DNA TGCGCCAGCAGTATGAGTGCTGCCGGGGAGCTGTTTTTT. Its protein is CASSMSAAGELFF.

The table lists this clone with a count of one. The V gene is TRBV11-3, the J gene TRBJ2-7, with D hard to call. Germline-derived CDR1 and CDR2 are SGHNT and YENEEA. The CDR3 extends over 13 amino acids. Trimming shortened V by 5 bases and J by 7 bases, and 15 bases separated the two germline ends. The CDR3 DNA reads as TGTGCCAGCAGCCCTGACACGTTCGGGGAGCAGTACTTC. As protein: CASSPDTFGEQYF.

The V and J genes are TRBV19 and TRBJ2-5, with D perhaps being TRBD1 or TRBD2 (6 bases each). V lost 5 bases and J 5 bases, leaving 18 bases between the germline ends. Germline CDR1 LNHDA, CDR2 SQIVND (reference sequence). This CDR3 has 15 amino acids. This CDR3 reads CASSSPRGRGETQYF. The CDR3 bases are TGTGCCAGTAGTTCCCCCCGGGGGCGAGGGGAGACCCAGTACTTC.

The sample holds one count of this clone. The chain joins TRBV18 to TRBJ2-1; 11 bases match TRBD2. Germline V gives CDR1 KGHSH, CDR2 LQKENI. The CDR3 consists of 15 residues. V was clipped by 6 bases and J by 3 bases; unmatched bases: 4. The CDR3 region is CASSPTSGDYNEQFF. The CDR3 region has the DNA TGTGCCAGCTCCCCGACTAGCGGGGACTACAATGAGCAGTTCTTC.

Comment on this clone: Other DNA variants within this sample encode the same CDR3. The rearrangement links TRBV7-9 to TRBJ1-5; 7 bases align to TRBD1. V shed 1 base, J shed 4 bases, and the junction held 4 bases outside the gene matches. Germline V gene lookup returns CDR1 SEHNR and CDR2 FQNEAQ (reference sequence). This CDR3 has 15 residues. As DNA, the CDR3 is TGTGCCAGCAGCTTAGGGGACAGCTCTAATCAGCCCCAGCATTTT. It specifies CASSLGDSSNQPQHF.

This chain connects TRBV10-3 to TRBJ2-1; a possible D gene is TRBD2 (5 bases). The CDR3 is made up of 13 amino acids. Germline CDR1 reads ENHRY; CDR2 reads SYGVKD. Trimming left V 5 bases short and J 3 bases short, with 8 bases between. The DNA for the CDR3 is TGTGCCATCAGTCCCCGGGACTACAATGAGCAGTTCTTC. This codes for CAISPRDYNEQFF.

This chain links TRBV27 with TRBJ2-7, with 7 positions matching TRBD1. The V segment lost 8 bases and the J segment 2 bases; nucleotides outside the gene matches: 15. CDR3 size: 16 residues. Per germline, CDR1 MNHEY and CDR2 SMNVEV (reference sequence). CDR3 residues: CASGTATGSFPYEQYF. CDR3 sequence (DNA): TGTGCCAGCGGAACTGCGACAGGGAGTTTTCCCTACGAGCAGTACTTC.

The rearrangement links TRBV2 to TRBJ2-7; TRBD1 agrees at 9 bases. The V gene's germline CDR1 is SNHLY and CDR2 FYNNEI. The CDR3 length is 15 residues. V lost 6 bases and J lost 5; bases outside the gene matches: 11. CDR3 sequence (DNA): TGTGCCAGCAGCAAAATCCGGGACAGGGACCACGAGCAGTACTTC. As protein: CASSKIRDRDHEQYF. Combining the CDR3 with reference TRBV2 and TRBJ2-7 gives the whole variable domain EPEVTQTPSHQVTQMGQEVILRCVPISNHLYFYWYRQILGQKVEFLVSFYNNEISEKSEIFDDQFSVERPDGSNFTLKIRSTKLEDSAMYFCASSKIRDRDHEQYFGPGTRLTVT.

The V and J genes are TRBV10-2 and TRBJ1-2, with 7 bases matching TRBD1. With V trimmed by 4 bases and J by 4 bases, 6 bases remained unmatched. The CDR3 extends over 14 amino acids. In germline, CDR1 is WSHSY, CDR2 SAAADI. The CDR3 region is CASSVRTGGYGYTF. The CDR3 DNA follows: TGCGCCAGCAGTGTGAGGACAGGAGGCTATGGCTACACCTTC.

This chain links TRBV4-1 with TRBJ2-3, with D uncertain. Looked up from germline, CDR1 is MGHRA and CDR2 is YSYEKL. The CDR3 totals 16 residues. The germline V and J ends were trimmed by 0 bases and 0 bases, with 10 bases remaining between them. The CDR3 spells CASSQDSRASTDTQYF. The DNA of the CDR3 is TGCGCCAGCAGCCAAGATTCACGGGCTAGCACAGATACGCAGTATTTT.

The chain is built from TRBV5-1 and TRBJ2-2; tentative D call: TRBD1 (6 bases). V lost 3 bases, J lost 4 bases, and 7 bases lay in between. This CDR3 comprises 13 residues. The germline V gene has CDR1 SGHRS and CDR2 YFSETQ. CDR3 sequence reads: CASSWTVTGELFF. The CDR3 DNA sequence: TGCGCCAGCAGCTGGACAGTCACCGGGGAGCTGTTTTTT.

The chain has TRBV6-1 and TRBJ2-7; no definite D call. CDR1 is MNHNS and CDR2 is SASEGT in the germline V gene. The germline V and J ends were trimmed by 6 bases and 5 bases, with 8 bases remaining between them. This CDR3 is built from 11 residues. This CDR3 reads CASRIRNEQYF. CDR3 DNA sequence: TGTGCCAGCAGGATTCGTAACGAGCAGTACTTC.

The V and J genes are TRBV7-8 and TRBJ2-7; D ambiguous. The CDR3 spans 14 residues. The germline gives CDR1 SGHVS, CDR2 FQNEAQ. The V end was cut by 2 bases, the J end by 3 bases, with 11 bases between. CDR3 nucleotides: TGTGCCAGCAGCTTATCGGTTCAGAGCTACGAGCAGTACTTC. This encodes CASSLSVQSYEQYF.